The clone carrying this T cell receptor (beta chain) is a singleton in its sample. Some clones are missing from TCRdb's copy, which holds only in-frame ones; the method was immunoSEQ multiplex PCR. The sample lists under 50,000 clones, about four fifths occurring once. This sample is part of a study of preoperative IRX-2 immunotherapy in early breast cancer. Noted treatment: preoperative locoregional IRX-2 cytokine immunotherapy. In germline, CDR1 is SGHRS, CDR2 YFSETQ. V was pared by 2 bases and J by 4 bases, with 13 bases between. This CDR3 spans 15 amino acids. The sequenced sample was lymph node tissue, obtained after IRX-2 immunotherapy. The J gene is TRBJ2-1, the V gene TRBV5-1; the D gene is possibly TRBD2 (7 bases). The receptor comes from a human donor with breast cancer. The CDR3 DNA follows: TGCGCCAGCAGCTTACCGGGGGGCGGTTACAATGAGCAGTTCTTC. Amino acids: CASSLPGGGYNEQFF.